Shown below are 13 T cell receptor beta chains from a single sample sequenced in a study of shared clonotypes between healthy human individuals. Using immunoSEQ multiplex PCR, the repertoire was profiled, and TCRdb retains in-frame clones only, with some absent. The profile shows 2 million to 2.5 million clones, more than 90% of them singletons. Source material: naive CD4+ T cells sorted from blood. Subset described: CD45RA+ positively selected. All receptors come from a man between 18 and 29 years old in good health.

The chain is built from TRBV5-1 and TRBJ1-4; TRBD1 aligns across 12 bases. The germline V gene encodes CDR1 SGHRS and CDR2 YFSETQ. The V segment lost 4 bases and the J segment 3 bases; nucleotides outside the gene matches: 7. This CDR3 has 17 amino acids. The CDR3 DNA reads TGCGCCAGCAGCAGGGGGACAGGGGGCACGGCTAATGAAAAACTGTTTTTT. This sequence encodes CASSRGTGGTANEKLFF.

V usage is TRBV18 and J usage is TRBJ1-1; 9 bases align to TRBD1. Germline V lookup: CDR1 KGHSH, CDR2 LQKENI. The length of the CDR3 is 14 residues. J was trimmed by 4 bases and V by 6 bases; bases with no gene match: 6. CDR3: CASSSGQGSTEAFF. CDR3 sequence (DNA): TGTGCCAGCTCGTCGGGACAGGGAAGCACTGAAGCTTTCTTT.

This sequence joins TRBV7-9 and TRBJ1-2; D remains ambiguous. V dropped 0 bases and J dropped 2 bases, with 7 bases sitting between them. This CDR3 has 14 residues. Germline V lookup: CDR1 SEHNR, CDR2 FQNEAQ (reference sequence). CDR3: CASSLAQWNYGYTF. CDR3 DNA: TGTGCCAGCAGCTTAGCACAGTGGAACTATGGCTACACCTTC.

Here the CDR3 reads CASSLSASGAQETQYF. CDR3 nucleotides: TGTGCCAGCAGCTTATCGGCTAGCGGGGCACAAGAGACCCAGTACTTC. The chain is built from TRBV7-3 and TRBJ2-5; TRBD2 matches at 9 bases. The germline gives CDR1 SGHTA, CDR2 FQGTGA. The ends lost 2 bases at V and 2 bases at J; junction bases unmatched: 6. The CDR3 is 16 amino acids.

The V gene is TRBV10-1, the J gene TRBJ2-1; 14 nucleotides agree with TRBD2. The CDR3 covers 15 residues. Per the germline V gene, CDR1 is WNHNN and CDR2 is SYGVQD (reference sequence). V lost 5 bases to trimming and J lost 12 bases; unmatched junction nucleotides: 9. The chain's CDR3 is CASSFGLAGGKGQFF. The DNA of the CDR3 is TGCGCCAGCAGTTTCGGACTAGCGGGGGGCAAGGGGCAGTTCTTC.

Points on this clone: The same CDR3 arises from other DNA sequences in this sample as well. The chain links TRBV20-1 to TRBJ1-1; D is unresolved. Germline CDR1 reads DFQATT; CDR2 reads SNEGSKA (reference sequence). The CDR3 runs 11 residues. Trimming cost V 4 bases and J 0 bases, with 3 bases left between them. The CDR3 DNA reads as TGCAGTGCTAAACTGAACACTGAAGCTTTCTTT. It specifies CSAKLNTEAFF.

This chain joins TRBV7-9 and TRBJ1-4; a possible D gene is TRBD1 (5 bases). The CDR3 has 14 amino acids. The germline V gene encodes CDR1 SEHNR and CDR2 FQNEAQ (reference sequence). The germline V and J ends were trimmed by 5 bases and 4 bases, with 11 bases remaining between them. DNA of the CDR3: TGTGCCAGCAGCGCGGGACCGAGTAATGAAAAACTGTTTTTT. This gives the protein CASSAGPSNEKLFF. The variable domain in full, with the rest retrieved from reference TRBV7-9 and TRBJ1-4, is DTGVSQNPRHKITKRGQNVTFRCDPISEHNRLYWYRQTLGQGPEFLTYFQNEAQLEKSRLLSDRFSAERPKGSFSTLEIQRTEQGDSAMYLCASSAGPSNEKLFFGSGTQLSVL.

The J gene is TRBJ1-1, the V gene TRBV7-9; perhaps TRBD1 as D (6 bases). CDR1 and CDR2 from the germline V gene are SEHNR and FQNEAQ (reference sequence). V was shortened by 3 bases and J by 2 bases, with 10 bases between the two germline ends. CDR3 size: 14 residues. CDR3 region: CASSFAGANTEAFF. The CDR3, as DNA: TGTGCCAGCAGCTTTGCAGGGGCTAACACTGAAGCTTTCTTT.

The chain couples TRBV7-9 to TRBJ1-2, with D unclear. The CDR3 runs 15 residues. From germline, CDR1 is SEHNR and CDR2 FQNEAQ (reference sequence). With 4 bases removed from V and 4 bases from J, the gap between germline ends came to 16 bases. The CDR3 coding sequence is TGTGCCAGCAGCTCCTTGGTGGCGCTGGGCTATGGCTACACCTTC. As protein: CASSSLVALGYGYTF.

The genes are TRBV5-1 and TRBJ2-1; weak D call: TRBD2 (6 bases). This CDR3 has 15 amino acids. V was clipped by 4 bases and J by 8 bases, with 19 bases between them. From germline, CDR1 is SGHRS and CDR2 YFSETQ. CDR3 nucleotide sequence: TGCGCCAGCAGCCCGGGAGCTAGCCGGCCCCATGAGCAGTTCTTC. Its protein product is CASSPGASRPHEQFF. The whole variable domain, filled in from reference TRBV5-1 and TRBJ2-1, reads KAGVTQTPRYLIKTRGQQVTLSCSPISGHRSVSWYQQTPGQGLQFLFEYFSETQRNKGNFPGRFSGRQFSNSRSEMNVSTLELGDSALYLCASSPGASRPHEQFFGPGTRLTVL.

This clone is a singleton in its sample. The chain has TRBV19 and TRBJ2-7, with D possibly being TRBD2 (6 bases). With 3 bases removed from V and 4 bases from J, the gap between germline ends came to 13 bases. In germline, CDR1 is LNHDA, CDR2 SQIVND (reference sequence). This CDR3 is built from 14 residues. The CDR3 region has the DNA TGTGCCAGTAGTATCCGGAGGGGTCAATACGAGCAGTACTTC. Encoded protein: CASSIRRGQYEQYF.

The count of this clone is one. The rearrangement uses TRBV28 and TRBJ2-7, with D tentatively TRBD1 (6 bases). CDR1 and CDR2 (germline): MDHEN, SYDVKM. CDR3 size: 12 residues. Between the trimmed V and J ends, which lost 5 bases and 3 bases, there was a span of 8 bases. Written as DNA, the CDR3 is TGTGCCAGCAGTAAACAGGGCTACGAGCAGTACTTC. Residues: CASSKQGYEQYF.

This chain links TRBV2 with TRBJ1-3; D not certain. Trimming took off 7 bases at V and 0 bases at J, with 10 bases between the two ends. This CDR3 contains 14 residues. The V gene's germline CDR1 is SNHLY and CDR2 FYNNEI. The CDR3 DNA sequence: TGTGCCAGCACTGGTGAACTCTCTGGAAACACCATATATTTT. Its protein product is CASTGELSGNTIYF.